This T cell receptor beta chain was identified during a study of OX40 agonist ivuxolimab in advanced cancers. The data were produced by immunoSEQ multiplex PCR, yet TCRdb's version contains in-frame clones alone and is incomplete. The sample lists about 73,000 clones, around nine tenths occurring once. This specimen was CD4+ or CD8+ T cells sorted from blood, taken in a trial of the OX40 agonist ivuxolimab. This sequence originates from an adult with an advanced solid tumor such as melanoma, head and neck, liver or kidney cancer.

The CDR3 region has the DNA TGTGCCAGCAGTGGGCTAGCGGGGAGCCCCTCCTACAATGAGCAGTTCTTC. Its translation: CASSGLAGSPSYNEQFF. This chain connects TRBV6-1 to TRBJ2-1; 9 bases align to TRBD2. The germline V gene encodes CDR1 MNHNS and CDR2 SASEGT. Trimming took 4 bases from V and 0 from J; bases not matched to a gene: 7. This CDR3 is built from 17 residues.